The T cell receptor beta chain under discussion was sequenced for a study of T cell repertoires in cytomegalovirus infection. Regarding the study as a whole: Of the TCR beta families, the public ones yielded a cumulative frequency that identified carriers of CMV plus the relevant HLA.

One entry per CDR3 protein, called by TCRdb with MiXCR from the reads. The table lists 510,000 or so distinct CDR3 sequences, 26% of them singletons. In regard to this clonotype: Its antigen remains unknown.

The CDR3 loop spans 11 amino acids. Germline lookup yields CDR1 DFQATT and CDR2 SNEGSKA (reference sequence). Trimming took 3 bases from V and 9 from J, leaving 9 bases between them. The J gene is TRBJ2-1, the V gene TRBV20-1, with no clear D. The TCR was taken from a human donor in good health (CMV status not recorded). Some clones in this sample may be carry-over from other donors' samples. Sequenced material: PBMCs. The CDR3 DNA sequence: TGCAGTGCTAGTCACTCCCCTGAGCAGTTCTTC. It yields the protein CSASHSPEQFF.